This T cell receptor (beta chain) was retrieved from a study of PD-L1 blockade in urothelial cancer. Germline lookup yields CDR1 SEHNR and CDR2 FQNEAQ (reference sequence). CDR3 length equals 13 residues. J gave up 7 bases and V 6 bases, and 4 bases lay outside the gene matches. As for this clone: Its antigen remains unknown.

Assay used: immunoSEQ multiplex PCR; TCRdb lists only in-frame clones, some missing. The sample lists around 30,000 clones; approximately 89% were seen once. Study findings and constraints: Better survival was forecast by a pretreatment blood TCR clonality below the median.

This material consisted of PBMCs, taken around atezolizumab (anti-PD-L1) treatment. This receptor was identified in a man aged 45-60 years with urothelial cancer. The genes are TRBV7-9 and TRBJ2-4, with TRBD2 matching 9 bases. This CDR3 is CASRGLAGNIQYF. As DNA, the CDR3 is TGTGCCAGCAGGGGACTAGCTGGGAACATTCAGTACTTC.